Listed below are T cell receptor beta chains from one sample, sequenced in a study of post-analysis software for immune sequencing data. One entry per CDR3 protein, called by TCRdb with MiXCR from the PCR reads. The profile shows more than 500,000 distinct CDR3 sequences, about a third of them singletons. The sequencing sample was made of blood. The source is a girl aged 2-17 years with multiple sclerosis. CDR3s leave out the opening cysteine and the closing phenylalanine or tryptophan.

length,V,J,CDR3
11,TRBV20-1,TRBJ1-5,SALGQGQQPQH
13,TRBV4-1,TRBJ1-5,ASSQEFQVNQPQH
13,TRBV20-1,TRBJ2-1,SAIESGGATNEQF
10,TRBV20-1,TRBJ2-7,SATGGSYEQY
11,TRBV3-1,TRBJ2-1,ASSQAIHNEQF
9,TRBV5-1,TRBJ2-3,ASRITDTQY
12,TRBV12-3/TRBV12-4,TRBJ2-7,ASSFWDSNYEQY
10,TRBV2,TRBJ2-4,ASTVSQNIQY
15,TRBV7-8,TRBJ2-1,ASSLVSRLSSYNEQF
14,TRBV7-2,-,ASSLFSALDRGTQY
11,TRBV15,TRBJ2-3,ATSRDRRDTQY
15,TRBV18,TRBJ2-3,ASSPRPWDPRTDTQY
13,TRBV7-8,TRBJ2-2,ASSPQRGYTGELF
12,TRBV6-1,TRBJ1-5,ATDRARSNQPQH
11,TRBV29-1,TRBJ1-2,SVDWYRANGYT
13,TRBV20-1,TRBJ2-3,SAERSGGRGDTQY
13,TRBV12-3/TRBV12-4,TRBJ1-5,ASSSRQGLNQPQH
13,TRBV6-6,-,ASSYGAGAAHEQY
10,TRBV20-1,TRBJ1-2,SARVGHYGYT